These 26 T cell receptor beta chains came from one sample sequenced in a study of shared clonotypes between healthy human individuals (dated by TCRdb to 2018 to 2020). Libraries came from the immunoSEQ multiplex PCR assay. The source is immuneACCESS, and TCRdb retained only in-frame sequences with V and J called. Part of the clones is not carried over; for the studies checked, unresolved V genes explain less than half of this, and the remainder is unexplained. The sample profile shows about 500,000 clones; roughly three quarters of them were found once. The ten largest make up 9.5% to 15% of the sample. The specimen was PBMCs. These receptors were obtained from a woman aged 40 to 50 in good health. Some clones in this sample may be carry-over from other donors' samples.

The J gene is TRBJ1-4, the V gene TRBV5-5, with TRBD1 matching over 10 bases. This CDR3 contains 13 residues. The germline CDR1 and CDR2 sequences are SGHKS and YYEKEE (reference sequence). Trimming removed 5 bases from V and 7 bases from J; junction bases left unmatched: 2. The CDR3 DNA follows: TGTGCCAGCAGGGGGACAGGGGCTGAAAAACTGTTTTTT. Translation: CASRGTGAEKLFF. The whole variable domain, remainder taken from reference TRBV5-5 and TRBJ1-4, is DAGVTQSPTHLIKTRGQQVTLRCSPISGHKSVSWYQQVLGQGPQFIFQYYEKEERGRGNFPDRFSARQFPNYSSELNVNALLLGDSALYLCASRGTGAEKLFFGSGTQLSVL.

The chain recombines TRBV15 with TRBJ1-1; D is unresolved. This CDR3 contains 14 residues. Germline CDR1 LNHNV, CDR2 YYDKDF (reference sequence). V lost 2 bases and J 6 bases, leaving 13 bases between the germline ends. The CDR3 spells CATSRQRIAAEAFF. Here the CDR3 DNA reads TGTGCCACCAGCAGACAGCGGATTGCGGCTGAAGCTTTCTTT.

This clone was found a few times. The genes are TRBV7-3 and TRBJ2-7; D remains ambiguous. The CDR3 runs 13 residues. Per germline, CDR1 SGHTA and CDR2 FQGTGA. V lost 5 bases and J 0 bases, leaving 8 bases between the germline ends. The CDR3 spells CASSPSPSYEQYF. CDR3 nucleotide sequence: TGTGCCAGCAGCCCCTCACCCTCCTACGAGCAGTACTTC. Based on the CDR3 plus reference TRBV7-3 and TRBJ2-7, the full variable domain is GAGVSQTPSNKVTEKGKYVELRCDPISGHTALYWYRQSLGQGPEFLIYFQGTGAADDSGLPNDRFFAVRPEGSVSTLKIQRTERGDSAVYLCASSPSPSYEQYFGPGTRLTVT.

The chain employs TRBV14 and TRBJ2-7; TRBD1 agrees at 9 bases. Germline lookup yields CDR1 SGHDN and CDR2 FVKESK. Trimming removed 5 bases from V and 6 bases from J; junction bases left unmatched: 11. CDR3 size: 15 residues. The CDR3 here is CASSVSGTGLSEQYF. CDR3 nucleotide sequence: TGTGCCAGCAGCGTATCCGGGACAGGGTTGAGCGAGCAGTACTTC.

This clone was detected only once. The V and J genes are TRBV28 and TRBJ2-7, with 7 bases identical to TRBD1. V dropped 7 bases and J dropped 3; count of bases not matched to a gene: 6. CDR3 length: 13 amino acids. Germline V gene lookup returns CDR1 MDHEN and CDR2 SYDVKM. The CDR3 loop reads CASTGGRYYEQYF. Written as DNA, the CDR3 is TGTGCCAGCACAGGGGGAAGATACTACGAGCAGTACTTC.

About this clone itself: The junction does not match germline at one end; this may be a read error. This chain uses TRBV4-3 with TRBJ2-1, with D perhaps matching TRBD2 (5 bases). CDR1 and CDR2 from the germline V gene are LGHNA and YSLEER. CDR3 length equals 16 residues. The CDR3 spells CASSQLETGDYNERFF. The CDR3 coding sequence is TGCGCCAGCAGCCAGCTGGAGACCGGCGACTACAATGAGCGGTTCTTC.

The V call is TRBV10-2, the J call TRBJ2-3; TRBD2 is a possible D gene (5 bases). Between the trimmed V and J ends, which lost 6 bases and 5 bases, there was a span of 9 bases. Per the germline V gene, CDR1 is WSHSY and CDR2 is SAAADI. The CDR3 runs 12 residues. The CDR3 sequence: CASSGVGDTQYF. The CDR3 coding sequence is TGCGCCAGCAGCGGGGTTGGAGATACGCAGTATTTT.

The chain uses TRBV28 and TRBJ1-2; D may be TRBD1 (5 bases). CDR1 is MDHEN and CDR2 is SYDVKM in the germline V gene. V was shortened by 2 bases and J by 1 base, with 8 bases between the two germline ends. This CDR3 spans 14 amino acids. The CDR3 reads CASSLGQGNYGYTF. The CDR3, as DNA: TGTGCCAGCAGTTTAGGCCAGGGTAACTATGGCTACACCTTC.

Details on this clone: This CDR3 is also generated by other DNA sequences in the sample. V gene TRBV5-1 combines with J gene TRBJ2-7; 9 positions agree with TRBD1. Trimming removed 4 bases from V and 5 bases from J; junction bases left unmatched: 10. The CDR3 sequence is 15 residues long. The V gene's germline CDR1 is SGHRS and CDR2 YFSETQ. Written as DNA, the CDR3 is TGCGCCAGCAGCCGAGGGACAGGGAATAGCGACGAGCAGTACTTC. Translation: CASSRGTGNSDEQYF.

Turning to this clone: The sample carries other DNA sequences with the same CDR3. CDR3 DNA: TGCGCCAGCAGCTTGGGACCAGGGGACGAAAAACTGTTTTTT. It translates to CASSLGPGDEKLFF. This chain uses TRBV5-1 with TRBJ1-4; D is perhaps TRBD1 (6 bases). V was pared by 0 bases and J by 8 bases, with 11 bases between. The CDR3 sequence is 14 residues long. The V gene's germline CDR1 is SGHRS and CDR2 YFSETQ.

Comment on this clone: The junction shows a germline mismatch at one end, possibly a read error. CDR3 protein: CACSYGSGLVNTEAFF. Written as DNA, the CDR3 is TGTGCCTGCAGTTATGGTTCAGGACTCGTGAACACTGAAGCTTTCTTT. The chain recombines TRBV6-5 with TRBJ1-1; D unclear. CDR1 is MNHEY, CDR2 SVGAGI, per germline. The CDR3 consists of 16 residues.

The chain has TRBV28 and TRBJ2-7, with D uncertain. There are 13 residues in the CDR3. Between the trimmed V and J ends, which lost 7 bases and 4 bases, there was a span of 14 bases. CDR1 is MDHEN, CDR2 SYDVKM, per germline. The CDR3 loop is CASTPGSFYEQYF. CDR3 DNA: TGTGCCAGCACCCCAGGATCTTTTTACGAGCAGTACTTC.

This clone was seen ten or more times. This chain connects TRBV19 to TRBJ2-4; TRBD1 is a possible D gene (6 bases). Trimming shortened V by 6 bases and J by 4 bases, and 10 bases separated the two germline ends. The length of the CDR3 is 13 residues. The germline V gene has CDR1 LNHDA and CDR2 SQIVND (reference sequence). Here the CDR3 reads CASSTGRKNIQYF. DNA of the CDR3: TGTGCCAGTAGCACAGGGCGGAAAAACATTCAGTACTTC.

This clone came up once. The V gene is TRBV5-1, the J gene TRBJ2-3; D remains ambiguous. The V end lost 4 bases, the J end lost 0 bases, and 15 bases lay between the germline ends. CDR1 and CDR2 (germline): SGHRS, YFSETQ. The CDR3 consists of 16 residues. The CDR3: CASSALTPGSTDTQYF. DNA for the CDR3: TGCGCCAGCAGCGCCCTGACACCGGGTAGCACAGATACGCAGTATTTT.

The chain carries TRBV7-2 and TRBJ2-7; TRBD1 is a possible D gene (7 bases). V was clipped by 3 bases and J by 0 bases, with 12 bases between them. Germline V gene sequence: CDR1 SGHTA, CDR2 FQGNSA. The CDR3 extends over 15 amino acids. CDR3 sequence (DNA): TGTGCCAGCAGCTTGGCGGGGACAGCCTCCTACGAGCAGTACTTC. Residues: CASSLAGTASYEQYF. The whole variable domain, filled in from reference TRBV7-2 and TRBJ2-7, reads GAGVSQSPSNKVTEKGKDVELRCDPISGHTALYWYRQSLGQGLEFLIYFQGNSAPDKSGLPSDRFSAERTGGSVSTLTIQRTQQEDSAVYLCASSLAGTASYEQYFGPGTRLTVT.

This chain connects TRBV6-6 to TRBJ1-2, with D unresolved. The V end lost 6 bases, the J end lost 2 bases, and 13 bases lay between the germline ends. CDR1 MNHNY and CDR2 SVGAGI come from the germline V gene (reference sequence). There are 14 residues in the CDR3. CDR3 nucleotide sequence: TGTGCCAGCAGCAAACCCGGGGTGAACTATGGCTACACCTTC. This encodes CASSKPGVNYGYTF.

A word on this clone: This clone may be a read error of a much larger clone one base away. Other DNA sequences in the sample encode the same CDR3. CDR3 coding DNA: TGTGCCAGCAGCTTCTCAGGGAATCAGCCCCAGCACTTT. Protein: CASSFSGNQPQHF. This rearrangement joins TRBV7-6 to TRBJ1-5, with a possible D match to TRBD1 (5 bases). CDR1 is SGHVS, CDR2 FNYEAQ, per germline. The CDR3 has 13 amino acids.

In nucleotides, the CDR3 is TGTGCCAGCAGCCTGCGGTTAGCCGGGGAGCTGTTTTTT. This translates into CASSLRLAGELFF. The gene calls are TRBV4-2 and TRBJ2-2, with D uncertain. V lost 4 bases to trimming and J lost 6 bases, with 9 bases between them. This CDR3 spans 13 amino acids. CDR1 and CDR2 (germline): LGHNA, YNFKEQ.

As to this clone: A much larger clonotype is one base distant, so this may be a read error. V is TRBV7-2 and J is TRBJ2-7, with 9 bases fitting TRBD2. This CDR3 is built from 14 residues. CDR1 and CDR2 from the germline V gene are SGHTA and FQGNSA. J gave up 0 bases and V 10 bases, and 7 bases lay outside the gene matches. CDR3 DNA sequence: TGTGCCAACAGATTTAGCGGGAGCTCCTACGAGCAGTACTTC. Protein: CANRFSGSSYEQYF.

The gene calls are TRBV27 and TRBJ2-2; TRBD2 aligns across 8 bases. Per germline, CDR1 MNHEY and CDR2 SMNVEV (reference sequence). V was clipped by 4 bases and J by 7 bases; unmatched bases: 8. The CDR3 sequence is 15 residues long. CDR3 amino acids: CASSSPGGVHGELFF. CDR3 DNA sequence: TGTGCCAGCAGTTCCCCGGGGGGGGTTCACGGGGAGCTGTTTTTT.

This chain uses TRBV10-3 with TRBJ1-3; D not certain. CDR1 and CDR2 (germline): ENHRY, SYGVKD. The CDR3 has 14 residues. Trimming removed 9 bases at V and 2 bases at J, with 14 bases between. The CDR3 DNA sequence: TGTGCCATTAAGGACGGGTACGCTGGAAACACCATATATTTT. This gives the protein CAIKDGYAGNTIYF.

The V call is TRBV11-2, the J call TRBJ1-4, with D perhaps TRBD1 (6 bases). The CDR3 sequence is 13 residues long. V lost 1 base and J lost 13, with 13 bases in between. Germline CDR1 and CDR2: SGHAT and FQNNGV. In DNA form, the CDR3 reads TGTGCCAGCAGCTTAGGGTCGACAGGCAGACTGTTTTTT. Protein product: CASSLGSTGRLFF.

The rearrangement links TRBV5-4 to TRBJ2-5; TRBD2 matches at 10 bases. Germline V gene data show CDR1 as SGHNT and CDR2 as YYREEE (reference sequence). The CDR3 is 16 residues long. V trimming: 4 bases; J trimming: 4 bases; junction bases outside the gene matches: 10. CDR3 residues: CASSINSGRSGETQYF. The CDR3 DNA reads TGTGCCAGCAGCATAAATAGCGGGAGGTCCGGAGAGACCCAGTACTTC.

This clone was recorded only once. DNA for the CDR3: TGTGCCAGCAGTTTAATTGCCCCGGGAGTTGATCATTCCCCTGAGAACACAGATACGCAGTATTTT. This sequence encodes CASSLIAPGVDHSPENTDTQYF. The V and J genes are TRBV27 and TRBJ2-3; possibly TRBD2 for D (6 bases). The CDR3 loop spans 22 amino acids. Trimming took off 2 bases at V and 2 bases at J, with 32 bases between the two ends. The germline V gene encodes CDR1 MNHEY and CDR2 SMNVEV (reference sequence).

This sequence joins TRBV5-6 and TRBJ2-3; D is unclear. The V gene lost 2 bases and the J gene lost 4 bases, with 8 bases spanning the gap. CDR3 size: 13 residues. Germline V gene lookup returns CDR1 SGHDT and CDR2 YYEEEE. The CDR3 here is CASSFYQADTQYF. For the CDR3, the DNA is TGTGCCAGCAGCTTTTATCAGGCAGATACGCAGTATTTT.

The CDR3 bases are TGTGCCAGCTGTGTTAGCAATCAGCCCCAGCATTTT. It specifies CASCVSNQPQHF. The chain is built from TRBV28 and TRBJ1-5, with no clear D. Germline CDR1 is MDHEN and CDR2 is SYDVKM. V lost 8 bases and J lost 0, with 5 bases in between. This CDR3 is built from 12 residues.